This T cell receptor (beta chain) is from a study of beta chain features in type 1 diabetes (dated by TCRdb to 2016 to 2019). With regard to the full study: No differences in mean age, gender distribution, total cell number or subset yield were found between patients and healthy donors. Regulatory and stem cell-like memory subsets were obtained from only 8 patients and roughly eight healthy donors, while naive and central memory subsets were obtained from all 30 or so donors. In the study, TCRB repertoires of sorted circulating CD4+ T cell subsets from recently diagnosed type 1 diabetes patients were compared with those of matched healthy donors. A total of some 100,000,000 sorted cells were examined across all samples, and a strong correlation was observed between cell number per subset and RNA yield. Overall study outcomes, separate from this receptor: Naive, central memory and regulatory TCRB repertoires appeared to be more similar among patients than among healthy donors. At VDJ recombination sites, type 1 diabetes patients had fewer insertions and more deleted nucleotides, which implies abnormalities in thymic rearrangement. Shorter templates might have been favored by PCR, but patient and control samples were amplified and corrected together, so both groups would have been affected equally by any skew. In all four CD4+ subsets, TCRB CDR3 length was moderately but significantly shorter in type 1 diabetes patients. HLA sub-analyses involved small numbers of individuals, so any influence of HLA type on TCRB rearrangement remained unresolved. Because cDNA was sequenced instead of genomic DNA, highly expressing activated cells could be over-represented, though the groups showed no difference in activation or CD3 levels.

The entire isolated RNA was reverse transcribed using the High Capacity cDNA Reverse Transcription Kit, and thus expressed TCRB transcripts were sequenced. Deep immunoSEQ sequencing was applied to naive, central memory and regulatory T cell samples, giving an average of about 3.4 million total reads per sample. After sorted cells were lysed in RLT buffer, RNA was extracted with DNase-treated RNeasy Micro or Mini kits, with the choice depending on cell number. To prevent cross-contamination, each cell subset was processed individually, whereas patient and healthy donor samples were processed jointly. TCRB sequences were amplified from cDNA with the immunoSEQ multiplex PCR, producing 87-bp fragments spanning the CDR3 region. Sequencing of the amplicons was done on the Illumina HiSeq platform. Per the source publication's procedure: Synthetic template baselines were used to correct PCR bias computationally, reads within Hamming distance 2 were collapsed together, and singletons that could not be merged were discarded. By aligning reads against IMGT, V, D and J genes, CDR3 length, and insertions or deletions at six rearrangement sites were assigned. Within each subset, clonotype counts were normalized to sorted cell number, and only after that were true diversity and Gini coefficients computed with the tcR R package. Repertoire sharing was quantified using the overlap coefficient calculated on TCRB nucleotide sequences. As a proxy for the pre-selection repertoire, out-of-frame TCRB sequences from naive cells were analyzed. TCRdb re-hosts the immuneACCESS table, in-frame sequences only. Its copies lack some clones; in the studies checked, an unresolved V gene accounts for under half of them, and the cause for the rest is not known. V, J and clone size were drawn from that table, and D and trimming were deduced from the DNA. The sample contains a few hundred thousand clones, more than 15% of them found a single time. Roughly 0.08% of the sample rests with the top ten.

Each donor gave one peripheral blood draw, averaging approximately 110 mL, which was collected into heparinised tubes. A BD FACSAria II was used to sort naive, central memory, regulatory and stem cell-like memory CD4+ T cells with a panel that included CD45RO, CCR7, CD25, CD127, CD95 and CD27. A purity above 95% was achieved for all sorted populations. PBMCs were separated immediately by Lymphoprep density gradient centrifugation and were stained directly, without being cultured. So that batch effects would be minimized, each experiment stained and sorted samples in pairs, pairing one healthy donor with one patient. V gives up 5 bases and J gives up 9 bases, and the segment between their germline ends measures 14 bases. The CDR3 numbers 12 residues from cysteine through phenylalanine. Kept here is only the CDR3 DNA, which spans 36 bases and is read in frame from base 1. The CDR1 and CDR2 encoded by the germline V gene are SQVTM and ANQGSEA.

This clone has just a few counts. The target of this receptor is not known. No per-base quality is available; no much larger clone lies one base away. Here the chain combines TRBV29-1 and TRBJ2-1, with the D gene tentatively TRBD1 or TRBD2, based on 5 matching bases in each. This sequence originates from a man aged 25-45 years with type 1 diabetes. Sample: naive CD4+ T cells from blood. The cell subset or site label, read with the paper, signifies: true naive CD4+ T cells. The CDR3 protein: CSVQPPGPEQFF. The DNA sequence follows: TGCAGCGTTCAACCCCCGGGACCTGAGCAGTTCTTC.